This passage covers 21 T cell receptor beta chains from one sample sequenced in a study of cytomegalovirus exposure and HLA in healthy donors (dated by TCRdb to about 2017). To prepare the library, the immunoSEQ multiplex PCR assay was applied. Drawn from immuneACCESS, this table holds only the in-frame rearrangements with V and J called that TCRdb kept. Clones are partly lost; checked studies trace under half to an unresolved V gene and leave the rest unexplained. The sample table records about 330,000 clones; roughly 85% of these occur just once. About 0.8% of the sample is held by the ten biggest clonotypes. Sequenced: PBMCs. The receptor source for this set is a woman aged 18-29 years in good health and CMV-seronegative.

The genes are TRBV2 and TRBJ2-7; 8 bases map to TRBD1. CDR3 size: 14 residues. The germline gives CDR1 SNHLY, CDR2 FYNNEI. J gave up 4 bases and V 6 bases, and 8 bases lay outside the gene matches. The DNA for the CDR3 is TGTGCCAGCAGCTCCGGGACAGGTTTTTACGAGCAGTACTTC. It codes for CASSSGTGFYEQYF.

The V call is TRBV19, the J call TRBJ2-1; D remains unclear. V lost 7 bases and J 9 bases, leaving 19 bases between the germline ends. CDR3 length: 14 residues. Germline lookup yields CDR1 LNHDA and CDR2 SQIVND (reference sequence). The CDR3 nucleotides read TGTGCCAGTAACCCCGACTCTATTCTAGGTGAGCAGTTCTTC. This translates into CASNPDSILGEQFF.

Of note for this clone: Other DNA sequences within the sample encode an identical CDR3. The gene calls are TRBV28 and TRBJ1-5, with no clear D. V lost 6 bases and J lost 7, with 10 bases in between. The V gene's germline CDR1 is MDHEN and CDR2 SYDVKM. The CDR3 is made up of 12 amino acids. In DNA, the CDR3 is TGTGCCAGCAGCTCGCGGCAGCAGCCCCAGCATTTT. Its protein product is CASSSRQQPQHF.

The rearrangement joins TRBV5-4 to TRBJ2-5, with D possibly being TRBD2 (6 bases). This CDR3 has 16 residues. V lost 4 bases to trimming and J lost 5 bases, with 21 bases between them. From germline, CDR1 is SGHNT and CDR2 YYREEE (reference sequence). CDR3 in DNA: TGTGCCAGCAGCGAAAACGACTGGTATGGGGGGGAGACCCAGTACTTC. This translates into CASSENDWYGGETQYF.

The chain combines TRBV7-2 with TRBJ2-1; TRBD2 matches 8 bases. Looked up from germline, CDR1 is SGHTA and CDR2 is FQGNSA. V trimming: 1 base; J trimming: 2 bases; junction bases outside the gene matches: 13. The CDR3 consists of 19 residues. CDR3 sequence: CASSLVMGSGAGAYNEQFF. The CDR3 DNA follows: TGTGCCAGCAGCTTAGTCATGGGCTCGGGAGCGGGAGCCTACAATGAGCAGTTCTTC.

This clone has just a few counts. The chain joins TRBV5-1 to TRBJ1-1, with 7 nucleotides matching TRBD1. CDR1 and CDR2 (germline): SGHRS, YFSETQ. V trimming: 4 bases; J trimming: 0 bases; junction bases outside the gene matches: 3. The CDR3 contains 14 residues. CDR3 DNA sequence: TGCGCCAGCAGCGGGGGACAGATGAACACTGAAGCTTTCTTT. As protein: CASSGGQMNTEAFF.

This clone was detected once. This chain links TRBV28 with TRBJ2-2, with 8 bases identical to TRBD2. Unmatched junction bases numbered 2, after V lost 2 bases and J lost 0 bases. The CDR3 length is 16 residues. In germline, CDR1 is MDHEN, CDR2 SYDVKM. CDR3 region: CASSLPSGSNTGELFF. The DNA of the CDR3 is TGTGCCAGCAGTTTACCTAGCGGGTCGAACACCGGGGAGCTGTTTTTT.

The J gene is TRBJ1-5, the V gene TRBV6-1; no clear D. The CDR3 is 13 residues long. Per the germline V gene, CDR1 is MNHNS and CDR2 is SASEGT. V gave up 0 bases and J gave up 6 bases, with 6 bases separating them. CDR3 in amino acids: CASSEAHSQPQHF. DNA of the CDR3: TGTGCCAGCAGTGAAGCTCATAGTCAGCCCCAGCATTTT.

This sequence joins TRBV27 and TRBJ1-2; 12 bases align to TRBD1. CDR3 length: 15 residues. Germline values: CDR1 MNHEY, CDR2 SMNVEV (reference sequence). Trimming cost V 1 base and J 7 bases; bases outside gene matches: 4. CDR3 nucleotide sequence: TGTGCCAGCAGTTTATTGCCGGGACAGGGGGCTGGCTACACCTTC. This gives the protein CASSLLPGQGAGYTF.

This chain joins TRBV5-4 and TRBJ2-1; 9 bases fit TRBD1. The CDR3 runs to 14 residues. J was trimmed by 3 bases and V by 7 bases; bases with no gene match: 5. Germline-derived CDR1 and CDR2 are SGHNT and YYREEE (reference sequence). The CDR3, as DNA: TGTGCCAGCTGTCCGGGACAGGGCTACAATGAGCAGTTCTTC. Protein: CASCPGQGYNEQFF.

This sequence joins TRBV19 and TRBJ2-3; 7 bases fit TRBD1. The V segment lost 7 bases and the J segment 0 bases; nucleotides outside the gene matches: 7. Germline CDR1 LNHDA, CDR2 SQIVND (reference sequence). The CDR3 spans 15 residues. The CDR3 DNA reads as TGTGCCAGTACTTCCGGGACAGCTAGCACAGATACGCAGTATTTT. Protein product: CASTSGTASTDTQYF.

This clone was seen a single time. The rearrangement joins TRBV4-2 to TRBJ2-7; D gene ambiguous. CDR1 is LGHNA and CDR2 is YNFKEQ in the germline V gene. CDR3 length: 16 amino acids. Trimming pared 0 bases from V and 3 bases from J, leaving 15 bases between. CDR3 nucleotides: TGTGCCAGCAGCCAAGATCTGACCCGAGGTGGCTACGAGCAGTACTTC. It is translated as CASSQDLTRGGYEQYF.

V usage is TRBV10-3 and J usage is TRBJ2-5, with TRBD1 as a possible D gene (6 bases). Trimming cost V 3 bases and J 3 bases, with 14 bases left between them. In germline, CDR1 is ENHRY, CDR2 SYGVKD. The CDR3 consists of 15 residues. CDR3 sequence (DNA): TGTGCCATCAGTGACGCAGGGACATTGGAAGAGACCCAGTACTTC. This gives the protein CAISDAGTLEETQYF.

V and J are TRBV5-1 and TRBJ2-7, with 8 bases identical to TRBD2. J lost 5 bases, V lost 7 bases, and 20 bases had no gene match. The CDR3 length is 17 residues. Per germline, CDR1 SGHRS and CDR2 YFSETQ. DNA of the CDR3: TGCGCCAGCTTTACATCACCTACCGGGAGGGCCGCCAACGAGCAGTACTTC. Its protein is CASFTSPTGRAANEQYF.

This chain uses TRBV9 with TRBJ2-1, with 12 bases that match TRBD2. The CDR3 contains 16 residues. Germline-derived CDR1 and CDR2 are SGDLS and YYNGEE. Losses at the gene ends were 0 bases for V and 7 bases for J; bases not matched to a gene: 5. In DNA, the CDR3 is TGTGCCAGCAGCGTAGGACCCCTAGCGGGAGGGAATGAGCAGTTCTTC. It translates to CASSVGPLAGGNEQFF. Based on the CDR3 plus reference TRBV9 and TRBJ2-1, the full variable domain is DSGVTQTPKHLITATGQRVTLRCSPRSGDLSVYWYQQSLDQGLQFLIQYYNGEERAKGNILERFSAQQFPDLHSELNLSSLELGDSALYFCASSVGPLAGGNEQFFGPGTRLTVL.

The chain uses TRBV27 and TRBJ2-1; TRBD1 is a possible D gene (6 bases). Germline-derived CDR1 and CDR2 are MNHEY and SMNVEV (reference sequence). V gave up 6 bases and J gave up 8 bases, with 8 bases separating them. The CDR3 spans 11 residues. The CDR3 DNA is TGTGCCAGCAGGCAGGGGTATGAGCAGTTCTTC. It yields the protein CASRQGYEQFF.

This clone was detected only a few times. The genes are TRBV5-1 and TRBJ1-2; D is undetermined. Germline V lookup: CDR1 SGHRS, CDR2 YFSETQ. The V end lost 4 bases, the J end lost 4 bases, and 14 bases lay between the germline ends. This CDR3 spans 14 amino acids. CDR3 in DNA: TGCGCCAGCAGCCGTCCGGAGGATCTCTATGGCTACACCTTC. It codes for CASSRPEDLYGYTF. Full variable domain (rest looked up from reference TRBV5-1 and TRBJ1-2): KAGVTQTPRYLIKTRGQQVTLSCSPISGHRSVSWYQQTPGQGLQFLFEYFSETQRNKGNFPGRFSGRQFSNSRSEMNVSTLELGDSALYLCASSRPEDLYGYTFGSGTRLTVV.

The J gene is TRBJ2-5, the V gene TRBV28, with 7 bases identical to TRBD1. This CDR3 has 13 amino acids. The V gene end was trimmed by 6 bases and the J gene end by 5 bases; junction bases not matched to a gene: 6. From germline, CDR1 is MDHEN and CDR2 SYDVKM. CDR3 DNA sequence: TGTGCCAGCAGGCTGACAGGGCAGGAGACCCAGTACTTC. Translated: CASRLTGQETQYF.

CDR3 bases: TGTGCCAGCAGTGAAGCGCGGGGGACTAGCGGCTACAATGAGCAGTTCTTC. This sequence encodes CASSEARGTSGYNEQFF. The gene calls are TRBV2 and TRBJ2-1, with 11 nucleotides matching TRBD2. The germline V gene encodes CDR1 SNHLY and CDR2 FYNNEI. Unmatched junction bases numbered 4, after V lost 0 bases and J lost 3 bases. This CDR3 comprises 17 residues.

As concerns this clone: One end of the junction varies from germline; a read error may be responsible. The CDR3 DNA reads as TGTACCAGCAGTCTACAGGGGGGATCCTACAATGAGCAGTTCTTC. Protein sequence: CTSSLQGGSYNEQFF. The chain is built from TRBV27 and TRBJ2-1; 8 bases are a match to TRBD1. The CDR3 is 15 amino acids. Germline loops: CDR1 MNHEY, CDR2 SMNVEV (reference sequence).

The V gene is TRBV5-1, the J gene TRBJ2-5, with 14 bases that match TRBD2. The germline V gene encodes CDR1 SGHRS and CDR2 YFSETQ. CDR3 length equals 15 residues. V dropped 3 bases and J dropped 4; count of bases not matched to a gene: 2. CDR3 DNA sequence: TGCGCCAGCAGCTCCGGGACTAGCGGGAGAGAGACCCAGTACTTC. It yields the protein CASSSGTSGRETQYF.